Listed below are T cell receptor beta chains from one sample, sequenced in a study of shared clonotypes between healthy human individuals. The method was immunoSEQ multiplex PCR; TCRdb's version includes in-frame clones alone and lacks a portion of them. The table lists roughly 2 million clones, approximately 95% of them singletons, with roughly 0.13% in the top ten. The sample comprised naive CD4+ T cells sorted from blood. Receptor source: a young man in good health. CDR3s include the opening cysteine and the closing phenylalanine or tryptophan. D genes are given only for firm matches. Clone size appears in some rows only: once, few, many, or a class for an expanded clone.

CDR3aa: CASSPGQGRNQPQHF
CDR3nt: TGTGCCAGCTCACCAGGACAGGGGCGAAATCAGCCCCAGCATTTT
len: 15
j_gene: TRBJ1-5
d_gene: TRBD1
abundance: NA
v_gene: TRBV11-2

CDR3aa: CASSQERARTNEKLFF
CDR3nt: TGCGCCAGCAGCCAAGAACGGGCCAGGACTAACGAAAAACTGTTTTTT
len: 16
j_gene: TRBJ1-4
d_gene: NA
abundance: NA
v_gene: TRBV4-1

CDR3aa: CASSPGGRGSSNTEAFF
CDR3nt: TGCGCCAGCAGCCCCGGTGGCAGGGGGAGCTCGAACACTGAAGCTTTCTTT
len: 17
j_gene: TRBJ1-1
d_gene: TRBD1
abundance: NA
v_gene: TRBV5-1

CDR3aa: CASSEGSQGRNEQYF
CDR3nt: TGTGCCAGCAGTGAAGGTTCTCAGGGGCGGAACGAGCAGTACTTC
len: 15
j_gene: TRBJ2-7
d_gene: NA
abundance: NA
v_gene: TRBV2

CDR3aa: CASSSSGVGKETQYF
CDR3nt: TGTGCCAGCAGTTCCAGCGGAGTGGGGAAAGAGACCCAGTACTTC
len: 15
j_gene: TRBJ2-5
d_gene: NA
abundance: NA
v_gene: TRBV6-1

CDR3aa: CASSHGTGDTDTQYF
CDR3nt: TGTGCCAGCAGCCACGGGACAGGAGACACAGATACGCAGTATTTT
len: 15
j_gene: TRBJ2-3
d_gene: TRBD1
abundance: once
v_gene: TRBV6-5

CDR3aa: CASRGTGGTDTQYF
CDR3nt: TGTGCCAGCAGAGGGACAGGGGGCACAGATACGCAGTATTTT
len: 14
j_gene: TRBJ2-3
d_gene: TRBD1
abundance: NA
v_gene: TRBV2

CDR3aa: CASSLAGTSGRYEQYF
CDR3nt: TGTGCCAGCAGCTTAGCGGGAACTAGCGGGAGGTACGAGCAGTACTTC
len: 16
j_gene: TRBJ2-7
d_gene: TRBD2
abundance: NA
v_gene: TRBV7-2

CDR3aa: CASMLGERGRYTDTQYF
CDR3nt: TGCGCCAGCATGCTCGGGGAAAGAGGCAGATACACAGATACGCAGTATTTT
len: 17
j_gene: TRBJ2-3
d_gene: NA
abundance: once
v_gene: TRBV5-1

CDR3aa: CASSVAVGYEQYF
CDR3nt: TGTGCCAGCAGCGTGGCCGTTGGCTACGAGCAGTACTTC
len: 13
j_gene: TRBJ2-7
d_gene: NA
abundance: NA
v_gene: TRBV7-9

CDR3aa: CASSTRQGAFIKPQHF
CDR3nt: TGTGCCAGCAGTACGCGACAGGGGGCATTTATCAAGCCCCAGCATTTT
len: 16
j_gene: TRBJ1-5
d_gene: TRBD1
abundance: NA
v_gene: TRBV6-6

CDR3aa: CASSVTGTVKSPLHF
CDR3nt: TGTGCCAGCAGCGTTACCGGGACAGTAAAATCACCCCTCCACTTT
len: 15
j_gene: TRBJ1-6
d_gene: TRBD1
abundance: NA
v_gene: TRBV9

CDR3aa: CASSLDSGNYREQFF
CDR3nt: TGTGCCAGCAGCTTAGATAGCGGGAATTACCGTGAGCAGTTCTTC
len: 15
j_gene: TRBJ2-1
d_gene: TRBD2
abundance: NA
v_gene: TRBV11-2

CDR3aa: CASSRSQDPFIGYEQYF
CDR3nt: TGTGCCAGCAGCCGATCCCAAGACCCATTTATTGGCTACGAGCAGTACTTC
len: 17
j_gene: TRBJ2-7
d_gene: NA
abundance: NA
v_gene: TRBV7-9

CDR3aa: CALGTVNQPQHF
CDR3nt: TGTGCCTTAGGGACAGTCAATCAGCCCCAGCATTTT
len: 12
j_gene: TRBJ1-5
d_gene: TRBD1
abundance: NA
v_gene: TRBV30

CDR3aa: CASSEVHGGLSTDTQYF
CDR3nt: TGTGCCAGCAGTGAAGTGCACGGCGGGTTAAGCACAGATACGCAGTATTTT
len: 17
j_gene: TRBJ2-3
d_gene: NA
abundance: NA
v_gene: TRBV6-1

CDR3aa: CASSVSGNTIYF
CDR3nt: TGTGCCAGCAGCGTCTCTGGAAACACCATATATTTT
len: 12
j_gene: TRBJ1-3
d_gene: NA
abundance: NA
v_gene: TRBV2

CDR3aa: CASRAGHEQFF
CDR3nt: TGTGCCAGCAGGGCTGGTCATGAGCAGTTCTTC
len: 11
j_gene: TRBJ2-1
d_gene: NA
abundance: once
v_gene: TRBV28

CDR3aa: CASSPGLAGKNIQYF
CDR3nt: TGTGCCAGCAGTCCCGGACTAGCGGGAAAAAACATTCAGTACTTC
len: 15
j_gene: TRBJ2-4
d_gene: TRBD2
abundance: NA
v_gene: TRBV27

CDR3aa: CASSVFRTDTQYF
CDR3nt: TGTGCCAGCAGCGTTTTCCGCACAGATACGCAGTATTTT
len: 13
j_gene: TRBJ2-3
d_gene: NA
abundance: NA
v_gene: TRBV9

CDR3aa: CASSPGLRANVLTF
CDR3nt: TGTGCCAGCAGCCCGGGACTCCGGGCCAACGTCCTGACTTTC
len: 14
j_gene: TRBJ2-6
d_gene: NA
abundance: NA
v_gene: TRBV7-2

CDR3aa: CAWSVTMYEQYF
CDR3nt: TGTGCCTGGAGTGTAACAATGTACGAGCAGTACTTC
len: 12
j_gene: TRBJ2-7
d_gene: NA
abundance: NA
v_gene: TRBV30

CDR3aa: CASSELATINSPLHF
CDR3nt: TGTGCCAGCAGTGAATTGGCAACTATTAATTCACCCCTCCACTTT
len: 15
j_gene: TRBJ1-6
d_gene: NA
abundance: NA
v_gene: TRBV25-1

CDR3aa: CASSLWPSGDSTDTQYF
CDR3nt: TGTGCCAGCAGCTTATGGCCTAGCGGGGATAGCACAGATACGCAGTATTTT
len: 17
j_gene: TRBJ2-3
d_gene: TRBD2
abundance: NA
v_gene: TRBV11-3

CDR3aa: CASSVGVWSYEQYF
CDR3nt: TGTGCCAGCAGTGTCGGGGTATGGTCCTACGAGCAGTACTTC
len: 14
j_gene: TRBJ2-7
d_gene: NA
abundance: once
v_gene: TRBV6-1

CDR3aa: CATGQGAITEAFF
CDR3nt: TGTGCCACGGGACAGGGGGCCATCACTGAAGCTTTCTTT
len: 13
j_gene: TRBJ1-1
d_gene: TRBD1
abundance: NA
v_gene: TRBV10-3

CDR3aa: CAISESGSSTYYNEQFF
CDR3nt: TGTGCCATCAGTGAGTCGGGCTCTTCAACTTACTACAATGAGCAGTTCTTC
len: 17
j_gene: TRBJ2-1
d_gene: NA
abundance: NA
v_gene: TRBV10-3

CDR3aa: CASRLGQARSQNTEAFF
CDR3nt: TGCGCCAGCAGGCTCGGACAGGCGAGATCCCAAAACACTGAAGCTTTCTTT
len: 17
j_gene: TRBJ1-1
d_gene: TRBD1
abundance: once
v_gene: TRBV4-1

CDR3aa: CASSSGQAVYEQYF
CDR3nt: TGTGCCAGCAGTTCCGGACAGGCCGTCTACGAGCAGTACTTC
len: 14
j_gene: TRBJ2-7
d_gene: TRBD1
abundance: NA
v_gene: TRBV6-5

CDR3aa: CASSHYAGDGEQYF
CDR3nt: TGTGCCAGCAGCCACTACGCGGGGGACGGCGAGCAGTACTTC
len: 14
j_gene: TRBJ2-7
d_gene: TRBD2
abundance: NA
v_gene: TRBV7-9

CDR3aa: CASSRQGLAGDTQYF
CDR3nt: TGTGCCAGCTCACGGCAGGGACTAGCGGGAGATACGCAGTATTTT
len: 15
j_gene: TRBJ2-3
d_gene: TRBD2
abundance: NA
v_gene: TRBV18

CDR3aa: CAINWGDYNSPLHF
CDR3nt: TGTGCCATCAATTGGGGGGATTATAATTCACCCCTCCACTTT
len: 14
j_gene: TRBJ1-6
d_gene: NA
abundance: NA
v_gene: TRBV10-3

CDR3aa: CASSLDEGNQPQHF
CDR3nt: TGTGCCAGCTCCTTGGACGAAGGCAATCAGCCCCAGCATTTT
len: 14
j_gene: TRBJ1-5
d_gene: NA
abundance: NA
v_gene: TRBV18

CDR3aa: CASSLMGLNSYEQYF
CDR3nt: TGTGCCAGCAGTTTAATGGGACTGAACTCCTACGAGCAGTACTTC
len: 15
j_gene: TRBJ2-7
d_gene: NA
abundance: NA
v_gene: TRBV27

CDR3aa: CASSPPGREAPYGYTF
CDR3nt: TGTGCCAGCTCACCACCGGGCCGGGAAGCCCCGTATGGCTACACCTTC
len: 16
j_gene: TRBJ1-2
d_gene: NA
abundance: NA
v_gene: TRBV18

CDR3aa: CASSLLGTVMNTEAFF
CDR3nt: TGTGCCAGCAGCTTGTTAGGGACAGTTATGAACACTGAAGCTTTCTTT
len: 16
j_gene: TRBJ1-1
d_gene: TRBD1
abundance: NA
v_gene: TRBV5-4

CDR3aa: CASRGTGIFDRAQYF
CDR3nt: TGTGCCAGCAGGGGAACAGGGATATTCGACCGAGCGCAGTATTTT
len: 15
j_gene: TRBJ2-3
d_gene: NA
abundance: NA
v_gene: TRBV28

CDR3aa: CASSFPQGWDNSPLHF
CDR3nt: TGTGCCAGCAGTTTCCCCCAGGGATGGGATAATTCACCCCTCCACTTT
len: 16
j_gene: TRBJ1-6
d_gene: NA
abundance: NA
v_gene: TRBV28

CDR3aa: CATSREAGAGYTF
CDR3nt: TGTGCCACCAGCAGAGAGGCAGGGGCCGGCTACACCTTC
len: 13
j_gene: TRBJ1-2
d_gene: NA
abundance: NA
v_gene: TRBV15

CDR3aa: CASRGTTGGAYTF
CDR3nt: TGTGCCAGCAGGGGCACGACAGGCGGTGCCTACACCTTC
len: 13
j_gene: TRBJ1-2
d_gene: NA
abundance: NA
v_gene: TRBV7-6

CDR3aa: CASSLTGGDQPQHF
CDR3nt: TGTGCCAGCAGTCTTACAGGGGGCGATCAGCCCCAGCATTTT
len: 14
j_gene: TRBJ1-5
d_gene: TRBD1
abundance: NA
v_gene: TRBV25-1

CDR3aa: CASSPPGAGAGANVLTF
CDR3nt: TGTGCCAGCAGCCCCCCCGGTGCGGGGGCCGGGGCCAACGTCCTGACTTTC
len: 17
j_gene: TRBJ2-6
d_gene: NA
abundance: NA
v_gene: TRBV7-9

CDR3aa: CASSETPNGDSNQPQHF
CDR3nt: TGTGCCAGCAGTGAAACCCCCAACGGTGATAGCAATCAGCCCCAGCATTTT
len: 17
j_gene: TRBJ1-5
d_gene: NA
abundance: NA
v_gene: TRBV6-1

CDR3aa: CASTLGGYEYF
CDR3nt: TGTGCCAGCACCCTTGGGGGGTACGAGTACTTC
len: 11
j_gene: TRBJ2-7
d_gene: NA
abundance: NA
v_gene: TRBV6-5

CDR3aa: CASSQGLDSTRGYEQFF
CDR3nt: TGCGCCAGCAGCCAAGGGCTGGACAGTACCCGAGGCTATGAGCAGTTCTTC
len: 17
j_gene: TRBJ2-1
d_gene: NA
abundance: NA
v_gene: TRBV4-1

CDR3aa: CASSDPRGKEGYTF
CDR3nt: TGTGCCAGCAGTGACCCTAGGGGGAAGGAGGGCTACACCTTC
len: 14
j_gene: TRBJ1-2
d_gene: NA
abundance: NA
v_gene: TRBV6-1

CDR3aa: CASSEALLRGVREQYF
CDR3nt: TGTGCCAGCAGTGAAGCGCTTCTCAGGGGAGTAAGAGAGCAGTACTTC
len: 16
j_gene: TRBJ2-7
d_gene: NA
abundance: NA
v_gene: TRBV6-1

CDR3aa: CASSPGGSGEKLFF
CDR3nt: TGTGCCAGCAGCCCCGGTGGTAGCGGTGAAAAACTGTTTTTT
len: 14
j_gene: TRBJ1-4
d_gene: NA
abundance: once
v_gene: TRBV11-2

CDR3aa: CASSRNSGSSYEQYF
CDR3nt: TGTGCCAGCAGCCGGAATAGCGGGAGCTCCTACGAGCAGTACTTC
len: 15
j_gene: TRBJ2-7
d_gene: TRBD2
abundance: NA
v_gene: TRBV9